Below are 4 T cell receptor beta chains sequenced from a single sample in a study of CD8 T cells in ankylosing spondylitis. TCRdb processed the 5' RACE reads anew with MiXCR; each CDR3 protein has one entry. The sample has about 500,000 distinct CDR3 sequences; about 5% are singletons. These receptors lack a known antigen. Whole-study findings and limits: It appeared that ankylosing spondylitis blood was characterized by a TCR beta motif of roughly 8 highly homologous variants.

Sequencing was carried out using blood, either unsorted or a sorted T cell fraction (not recorded which). Source of these receptors: a male donor with ankylosing spondylitis.

Ten or more counts support this clonotype. The chain combines TRBV7-2 with TRBJ2-3, with a possible D match to TRBD2 (5 bases). V was cut by 1 base and J by 4 bases, with 9 bases left in between. This CDR3 has 14 residues. CDR1 and CDR2 (germline): SGHTA, FQGNSA. CDR3 sequence (DNA): TGTGCCAGCAGCTTAGGGCTAGCCCCAGATACGCAGTATTTT. Translating gives CASSLGLAPDTQYF.

This clonotype was observed at least ten times. The chain is built from TRBV28 and TRBJ2-6; D uncertain. The CDR3 contains 15 residues. CDR1 MDHEN and CDR2 SYDVKM come from the germline V gene. Trimming took off 1 base at V and 0 bases at J, with 4 bases between the two ends. The CDR3 loop is CASSLYNSGANVLTF. For the CDR3, the DNA is TGTGCCAGCAGTTTATATAACTCTGGGGCCAACGTCCTGACTTTC. Full variable domain (missing parts from reference TRBV28 and TRBJ2-6): DVKVTQSSRYLVKRTGEKVFLECVQDMDHENMFWYRQDPGLGLRLIYFSYDVKMKEKGDIPEGYSVSREKKERFSLILESASTNQTSMYLCASSLYNSGANVLTFGAGSRLTVL.

Many counts were recorded for this clonotype. The chain is built from TRBV2 and TRBJ1-1, with TRBD1 matching 7 bases. The CDR3 has 14 residues. Germline V CDR1 and CDR2: SNHLY, FYNNEI. V was pared by 5 bases and J by 4 bases, with 7 bases of the junction left unmatched. The CDR3 DNA follows: TGTGCCAGCAGTCGGGGACAGAAGAGCACTGAAGCTTTCTTT. It is translated as CASSRGQKSTEAFF. Full variable domain (rest looked up from reference TRBV2 and TRBJ1-1): EPEVTQTPSHQVTQMGQEVILRCVPISNHLYFYWYRQILGQKVEFLVSFYNNEISEKSEIFDDQFSVERPDGSNFTLKIRSTKLEDSAMYFCASSRGQKSTEAFFGQGTRLTVV.

This clonotype was seen at least ten times. V usage is TRBV12-3 or TRBV12-4 and J usage is TRBJ1-2; D is ambiguous. CDR3 length equals 15 residues. With 3 bases removed from V and 7 bases from J, the gap between germline ends came to 18 bases. The CDR3 loop reads CASSFLGRRAGGYTF. The CDR3 DNA is TGTGCCAGCAGTTTTCTTGGACGGCGTGCGGGTGGCTACACCTTC.